A single sample is the source of the 25 T cell receptor beta chains below, sequenced in a study of T cells in Graves' hyperthyroidism and ophthalmopathy. TCR beta CDR3 regions were amplified from RNA transcripts. HTBI primers were the set used in a first-round RT-PCR of the TCR CDR3. TCRdb independently ran MiXCR on the multiplex PCR reads; one entry per CDR3 protein. In the table there are 300,000 to 350,000 distinct CDR3 sequences, roughly 15% of which are singletons. Sequencing used blood. These receptors all stem from a man aged 25-40 years with Graves' hyperthyroidism.

This clonotype turned up a few times. V gene TRBV2 combines with J gene TRBJ1-1; D not resolved. The CDR3 contains 13 residues. V lost 4 bases, J lost 5 bases, and 11 bases lay in between. CDR1 and CDR2 from the germline V gene are SNHLY and FYNNEI. In DNA form, the CDR3 reads TGTGCCAGCAGTGTCGGAAGCTGGACTGAAGCTTTCTTT. Its translation: CASSVGSWTEAFF.

The chain combines TRBV28 with TRBJ1-1, with D perhaps matching TRBD1 (5 bases). The CDR3 has 19 residues. CDR1 is MDHEN and CDR2 is SYDVKM in the germline V gene. The V gene lost 1 base and the J gene lost 1 base, with 22 bases spanning the gap. CDR3 region: CASSLLVIRGSVGNTEAFF. CDR3 coding DNA: TGTGCCAGCAGTTTATTGGTTATTCGGGGGTCCGTGGGGAACACTGAAGCTTTCTTT.

At least ten counts were recorded for this clonotype. The V call is TRBV30, the J call TRBJ2-3, with 12 bases fitting TRBD1. This CDR3 is built from 14 residues. V gave up 5 bases and J gave up 1 base; unmatched junction bases: 1. The germline CDR1 and CDR2 sequences are GTSNPN and SVGIG (reference sequence). The CDR3 loop reads CAWGTGGGTDTQYF. CDR3 sequence (DNA): TGTGCCTGGGGGACAGGGGGCGGCACAGATACGCAGTATTTT.

In its sample, this clonotype was seen once. The V gene is TRBV12-3 or TRBV12-4, the J gene TRBJ1-4, with D maybe TRBD1 (5 bases). The germline V and J ends were trimmed by 5 bases and 8 bases, with 12 bases remaining between them. The CDR3 spans 13 residues. CDR3 region: CASSLGPWEKLFF. For the CDR3, the DNA is TGTGCCAGCAGTCTGGGACCTTGGGAAAAACTGTTTTTT.

This clonotype turned up a few times. This sequence joins TRBV12-3 or TRBV12-4 and TRBJ1-1; no clear D gene. Trimming cost V 6 bases and J 2 bases, with 16 bases left between them. The CDR3 contains 15 residues. The CDR3 reads CASSLLFSKNTEAFF. CDR3 coding DNA: TGTGCCAGCAGCCTCCTTTTCTCGAAAAACACTGAAGCTTTCTTT.

This clonotype was recorded a few times. The gene calls are TRBV7-2 and TRBJ2-1; D is undetermined. Trimming pared 9 bases from V and 1 base from J, leaving 13 bases between. Per germline, CDR1 SGHTA and CDR2 FQGNSA. The CDR3 is 14 amino acids. The CDR3 nucleotides are TGTGCCAGTAGTCAGGATGGGTCCTACAATGAGCAGTTCTTC. Residues: CASSQDGSYNEQFF.

This clonotype has a count of ten or more. The CDR3 region is CASSGTQKYQETQYF. The CDR3 coding sequence is TGTGCCAGCAGCGGGACTCAGAAGTACCAAGAGACCCAGTACTTC. V gene TRBV11-2 combines with J gene TRBJ2-5, with a possible D match to TRBD2 (6 bases). This CDR3 spans 15 amino acids. Trimming stripped 5 bases from V and 0 bases from J, with 13 bases between. In germline, CDR1 is SGHAT, CDR2 FQNNGV.

Of note for this clonotype: A much larger clone differs by one base, so this may be a read error. The chain links TRBV18 to TRBJ2-1; TRBD2 aligns across 11 bases. This CDR3 region has 16 residues. Germline values: CDR1 KGHSH, CDR2 LQKENI. The CDR3 region has the DNA TGTGCCAGCTCACCAAATCTAGCGGGAGGAAACAATGGGCAGTTCTTC. Its translation is CASSPNLAGGNNGQFF.

This clonotype was seen a few times. The CDR3 DNA follows: TGCAGTGCTAGAGATTTACAGGGCGGTGAAAAACTGTTTTTT. It encodes CSARDLQGGEKLFF. The chain employs TRBV20-1 and TRBJ1-4; tentative D call: TRBD1 (6 bases). Germline V gene sequence: CDR1 DFQATT, CDR2 SNEGSKA (reference sequence). V lost 0 bases and J 7 bases, leaving 12 bases between the germline ends. CDR3 length: 14 residues.

This CDR3 is CASSWELAGDSSYNEQFF. The CDR3 region has the DNA TGCGCCAGCAGCTGGGAACTAGCGGGGGATAGCTCCTACAATGAGCAGTTCTTC. The chain is built from TRBV5-1 and TRBJ2-1; 11 bases map to TRBD2. J gave up 0 bases and V 3 bases, and 8 bases lay outside the gene matches. Germline V gene lookup returns CDR1 SGHRS and CDR2 YFSETQ. This CDR3 is 18 amino acids long.

The chain carries TRBV29-1 and TRBJ1-2, with 9 bases identical to TRBD1. The CDR3 loop spans 14 amino acids. V lost 3 bases to trimming and J lost 9 bases; unmatched junction nucleotides: 11. The germline CDR1 and CDR2 sequences are SQVTM and ANQGSEA. In nucleotides, the CDR3 is TGCAGCGTTGAGGGGGGGGGACAGGGAGAAAGCTACACCTTC. Translation: CSVEGGGQGESYTF. Looking up the rest from reference TRBV29-1 and TRBJ1-2 gives the full variable domain: SAVISQKPSRDICQRGTSLTIQCQVDSQVTMMFWYRQQPGQSLTLIATANQGSEATYESGFVIDKFPISRPNLTFSTLTVSNMSPEDSSIYLCSVEGGGQGESYTFGSGTRLTVV.

Of note for this clonotype: Given a much more abundant clone one base away, this may be a read error. The rearrangement uses TRBV20-1 and TRBJ1-1; D possibly corresponds to TRBD1 (5 bases). There are 15 residues in the CDR3. The V gene's germline CDR1 is DFQATT and CDR2 SNEGSKA (reference sequence). Trimming removed 3 bases from V and 2 bases from J, with 16 bases in between. As DNA, the CDR3 is TGCAGTGCTAGGAAACCGGGACTGATCAACACTGAAGCTTTCTTT. It is translated as CSARKPGLINTEAFF.

This clonotype was recorded many times. The chain employs TRBV27 and TRBJ1-2, with 7 nucleotides matching TRBD1. This CDR3 is 13 amino acids long. The germline V gene encodes CDR1 MNHEY and CDR2 SMNVEV (reference sequence). V trimming: 7 bases; J trimming: 8 bases; junction bases outside the gene matches: 10. The CDR3 spells CASTGDRVRGYTF. For the CDR3, the DNA is TGTGCCAGCACCGGAGACAGGGTTCGCGGCTACACCTTC.

This clonotype has more than one count but fewer than ten. This chain connects TRBV7-6 to TRBJ2-1; 11 bases line up with TRBD2. The CDR3 covers 15 residues. From germline, CDR1 is SGHVS and CDR2 FNYEAQ. J gave up 10 bases and V 3 bases, and 8 bases lay outside the gene matches. Written as DNA, the CDR3 is TGTGCCAGCAGCTTTTTAGCGGGAGGGCCATCGGAGCAGTTCTTC. Protein product: CASSFLAGGPSEQFF.

The chain employs TRBV20-1 and TRBJ2-7; D is possibly TRBD2 (6 bases). V lost 3 bases, J lost 0 bases, and 12 bases lay in between. The CDR3 runs to 14 residues. Germline CDR1 is DFQATT and CDR2 is SNEGSKA (reference sequence). The DNA of the CDR3 is TGCAGTGCTAGGGGGACTGTTAGCTCCTACGAGCAGTACTTC. It yields the protein CSARGTVSSYEQYF.

This clonotype was found a few times. The chain recombines TRBV9 with TRBJ2-7; D unclear. This CDR3 is 14 amino acids long. Germline V lookup: CDR1 SGDLS, CDR2 YYNGEE. V gave up 5 bases and J gave up 0 bases, with 12 bases separating them. This chain's CDR3 is CASSPTAASYEQYF. The CDR3 coding sequence is TGTGCCAGCAGTCCGACCGCGGCCTCCTACGAGCAGTACTTC.

This chain links TRBV7-2 with TRBJ2-7; D is undetermined. The V and J ends lost 5 bases and 5 bases respectively, with 37 bases between them. The CDR3 totals 21 residues. The germline V gene encodes CDR1 SGHTA and CDR2 FQGNSA. The chain's CDR3 is CASSPTLPFLLEVPPLHEQYF. CDR3 nucleotides: TGTGCCAGCAGCCCAACCCTCCCCTTCCTTCTAGAAGTCCCCCCGCTCCACGAGCAGTACTTC.

This clonotype was seen ten or more times. V gene TRBV11-2 combines with J gene TRBJ2-3; maybe TRBD2 (6 bases). In germline, CDR1 is SGHAT, CDR2 FQNNGV. The CDR3 covers 15 residues. Trimming left V 1 base short and J 4 bases short, with 12 bases between. CDR3 in DNA: TGTGCCAGCAGCTTAGGGAGGGCCGGGGCAGATACGCAGTATTTT. It codes for CASSLGRAGADTQYF.

In its sample, this clonotype was seen many times. The chain uses TRBV5-1 and TRBJ2-3; D possibly corresponds to TRBD2 (6 bases). The CDR3 extends over 13 amino acids. Trimming removed 5 bases from V and 3 bases from J, with 10 bases in between. Germline V gene lookup returns CDR1 SGHRS and CDR2 YFSETQ. CDR3 in DNA: TGCGCCAGCAGGCGGGGATGGACAGATACGCAGTATTTT. Amino acids: CASRRGWTDTQYF.

This clonotype came up many times. V and J are TRBV28 and TRBJ2-3; 13 bases are a match to TRBD2. CDR3 length: 19 residues. J lost 0 bases, V lost 7 bases, and 13 bases had no gene match. Looked up from germline, CDR1 is MDHEN and CDR2 is SYDVKM. The CDR3, as DNA: TGTGCCAGCACATCGCCGGTCGGGACTAGCGGGGACAGCACAGATACGCAGTATTTT. Its protein product is CASTSPVGTSGDSTDTQYF.

At least ten counts were recorded for this clonotype. The rearrangement links TRBV9 to TRBJ1-2; D not resolved. Deletions cut 0 bases from V and 5 bases from J, with 2 bases between. The CDR3 spans 11 residues. In germline, CDR1 is SGDLS, CDR2 YYNGEE. The CDR3 loop reads CASSVEYGYTF. In DNA, the CDR3 is TGTGCCAGCAGCGTAGAGTATGGCTACACCTTC.

This clonotype was found many times. The V call is TRBV5-1, the J call TRBJ2-3; 8 positions agree with TRBD2. V gave up 8 bases and J gave up 6 bases; unmatched junction bases: 17. Germline assignment: CDR1 SGHRS and CDR2 YFSETQ. The CDR3 extends over 16 amino acids. The CDR3 loop reads CARSSAGACLGDTQYF. CDR3 nucleotide sequence: TGCGCCAGATCGTCAGCGGGAGCGTGTTTGGGGGATACGCAGTATTTT. The variable domain in full, with the rest retrieved from reference TRBV5-1 and TRBJ2-3, is KAGVTQTPRYLIKTRGQQVTLSCSPISGHRSVSWYQQTPGQGLQFLFEYFSETQRNKGNFPGRFSGRQFSNSRSEMNVSTLELGDSALYLCARSSAGACLGDTQYFGPGTRLTVL.

The J gene is TRBJ2-3, the V gene TRBV5-1; TRBD2 matches at 11 bases. This CDR3 spans 15 amino acids. CDR1 SGHRS and CDR2 YFSETQ come from the germline V gene. The V gene end was trimmed by 7 bases and the J gene end by 2 bases; junction bases not matched to a gene: 6. The CDR3 coding sequence is TGCGCCAGCTCCACTAGCGGGAGAATCACAGATACGCAGTATTTT. Amino acids: CASSTSGRITDTQYF.

This clonotype was detected a few times. The rearrangement uses TRBV11-2 and TRBJ2-7; the D gene could be TRBD1 or TRBD2 (6 bases each). In germline, CDR1 is SGHAT, CDR2 FQNNGV. The V end was cut by 5 bases, the J end by 0 bases, with 8 bases between. The CDR3 has 13 residues. The CDR3 region has the DNA TGTGCCAGCAGCAGGGGGGCCTCCTACGAGCAGTACTTC. As protein: CASSRGASYEQYF.

This chain links TRBV4-1 with TRBJ2-5, with D unresolved. This CDR3 is built from 13 residues. The germline gives CDR1 MGHRA, CDR2 YSYEKL. Trimming shortened V by 4 bases and J by 1 base, and 7 bases separated the two germline ends. This CDR3 reads CASSRNSQETQYF. The CDR3 coding sequence is TGCGCCAGCAGCCGGAACAGCCAAGAGACCCAGTACTTC.